This TCR beta chain was recovered during a study of CD8 T cells in Susac syndrome. RNA was extracted with the RNeasy kit, and a quantity of roughly 0.5 to 1 ug was reverse transcribed using random hexamers. Each CDR3 protein gets one entry after TCRdb re-called the immunoSEQ multiplex PCR reads with MiXCR. The table has about 210,000 distinct CDR3 sequences, approximately 95% seen once; the top ten hold 0.1%. The clonotype originates from a human donor in good health. Material: CD4+ T cells from PBMCs.

CDR3 sequence (DNA): TGCAGTGCTCTACCCCCGGTGGCTCCATACAATGAGCAGTTCTTC. Translating gives CSALPPVAPYNEQFF. The chain joins TRBV20-1 to TRBJ2-1; no clear D. V shed 5 bases and J shed 4 bases, with 18 bases lying between them. This CDR3 spans 15 amino acids. The germline V gene encodes CDR1 DFQATT and CDR2 SNEGSKA (reference sequence).